This T cell receptor (beta chain) was captured by sequencing in a study of blood T cell repertoires in COVID-19. Across the study: The United States, Italy and Spain supplied acute and convalescent COVID-19 samples. Nucleic acid was either cDNA or gDNA, and it came from T cells, B-cell-depleted T cells, or PBMCs.

TCRdb's copy holds only in-frame clones and misses some; the assay was immunoSEQ multiplex PCR. The sample contains 300,000 to 400,000 clones, about 83% of which appear only once. Germline trimming cut 10 bases from V and 9 bases from J; bases unmatched to any gene: 16. CDR1 is MNHEY, CDR2 SVGAGI, per germline. The CDR3 contains 14 residues. J is TRBJ2-5 and V is TRBV6-5, with TRBD1 matching 8 bases. The sequenced material came from peripheral blood. The sequence came from a man aged 30-40 years with active or convalescent COVID-19. CDR3 in amino acids: CATNPPGQEEAQYF. The CDR3 coding sequence is TGTGCCACAAACCCCCCGGGACAGGAGGAGGCCCAGTACTTC.